This T cell receptor beta chain was observed in a study of control samples from healthy donors and cancer patients (TCRdb year 2020). Receptor amplification or capture employed the immunoSEQ multiplex PCR assay. TCRdb took over this immuneACCESS table, retaining in-frame rearrangements with V and J assigned. Such tables are incomplete; in checked studies, under half of the missing clones stem from an unresolved V gene, and the remainder is unexplained. This sample lists 100,000 to 150,000 clones; roughly 90% were detected once. The ten largest clones add up to approximately 8% of the sample. CDR1 and CDR2, per the germline V gene (reference sequence), are MNHEY and SMNVEV. The CDR3 holds 14 amino acids from the cysteine to the phenylalanine. Only the CDR3 portion is preserved as DNA: 42 bases, with reading frame beginning at the first base. V loses 4 bases of germline sequence and J loses 4 bases, and the interval between the two ends is 14 bases.

About this clone itself: Its antigen remains unidentified. Nothing much larger sits one base from this clone, and base qualities are not available.

Rearrangement joined TRBV27 to TRBJ2-7; the D gene is perhaps TRBD1, from 6 matching bases. Sequencing used PBMCs. The receptor's source is a man between 50 and 59 years old with head and neck cancer. The sequence in DNA is TGTGCCAGCAGTTCGAGGCAGGGACAATACGAGCAGTACTTC. It translates as CASSSRQGQYEQYF.